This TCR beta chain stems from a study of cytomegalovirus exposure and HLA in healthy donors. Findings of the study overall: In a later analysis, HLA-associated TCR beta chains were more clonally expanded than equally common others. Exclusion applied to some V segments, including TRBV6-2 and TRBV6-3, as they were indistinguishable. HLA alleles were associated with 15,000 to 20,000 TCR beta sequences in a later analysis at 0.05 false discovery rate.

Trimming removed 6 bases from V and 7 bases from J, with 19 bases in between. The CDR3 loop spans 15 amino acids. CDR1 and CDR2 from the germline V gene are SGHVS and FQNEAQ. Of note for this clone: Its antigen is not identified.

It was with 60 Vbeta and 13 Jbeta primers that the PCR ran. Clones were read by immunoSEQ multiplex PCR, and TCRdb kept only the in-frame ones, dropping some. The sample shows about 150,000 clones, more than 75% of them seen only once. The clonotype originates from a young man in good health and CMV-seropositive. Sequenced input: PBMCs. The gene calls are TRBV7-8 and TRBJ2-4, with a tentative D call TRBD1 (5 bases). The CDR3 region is CASSMTEKTLNIQYF. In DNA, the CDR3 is TGTGCCAGCAGTATGACAGAAAAGACCCTCAACATTCAGTACTTC.